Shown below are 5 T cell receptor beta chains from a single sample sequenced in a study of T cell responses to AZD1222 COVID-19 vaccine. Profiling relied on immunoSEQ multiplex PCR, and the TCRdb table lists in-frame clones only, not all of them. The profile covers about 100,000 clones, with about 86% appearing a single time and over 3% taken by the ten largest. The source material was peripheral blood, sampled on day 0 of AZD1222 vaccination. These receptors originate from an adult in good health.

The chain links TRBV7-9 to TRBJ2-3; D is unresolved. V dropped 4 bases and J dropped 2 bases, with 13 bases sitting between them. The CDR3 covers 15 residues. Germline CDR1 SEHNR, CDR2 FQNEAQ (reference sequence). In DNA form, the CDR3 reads TGTGCCAGCAGCTCGTTCTCGACCCCCACAGATACGCAGTATTTT. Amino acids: CASSSFSTPTDTQYF.

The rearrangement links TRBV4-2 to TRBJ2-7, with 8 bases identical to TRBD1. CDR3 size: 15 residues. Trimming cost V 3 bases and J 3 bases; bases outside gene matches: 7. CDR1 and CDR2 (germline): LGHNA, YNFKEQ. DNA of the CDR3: TGTGCCAGCAGCCAGGCCGGGACAGGCCTCTACGAGCAGTACTTC. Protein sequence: CASSQAGTGLYEQYF.

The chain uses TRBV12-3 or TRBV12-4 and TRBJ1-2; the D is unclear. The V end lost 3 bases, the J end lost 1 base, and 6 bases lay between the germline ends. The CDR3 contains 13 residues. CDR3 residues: CASSFRVNYGYTF. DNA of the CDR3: TGTGCCAGCAGTTTTCGGGTTAACTATGGCTACACCTTC.

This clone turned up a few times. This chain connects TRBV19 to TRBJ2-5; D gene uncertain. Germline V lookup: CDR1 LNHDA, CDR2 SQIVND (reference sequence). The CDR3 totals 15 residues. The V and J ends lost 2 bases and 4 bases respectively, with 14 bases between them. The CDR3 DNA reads TGTGCCAGTAGTATAAGTCTTGCCCGGAGAGAGACCCAGTACTTC. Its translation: CASSISLARRETQYF.

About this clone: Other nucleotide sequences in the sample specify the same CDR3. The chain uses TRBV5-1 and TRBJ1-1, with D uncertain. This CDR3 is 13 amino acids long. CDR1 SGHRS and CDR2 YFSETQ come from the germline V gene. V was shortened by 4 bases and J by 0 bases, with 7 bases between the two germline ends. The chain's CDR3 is CASSPGLNTEAFF. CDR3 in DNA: TGCGCCAGCAGCCCAGGCCTGAACACTGAAGCTTTCTTT.